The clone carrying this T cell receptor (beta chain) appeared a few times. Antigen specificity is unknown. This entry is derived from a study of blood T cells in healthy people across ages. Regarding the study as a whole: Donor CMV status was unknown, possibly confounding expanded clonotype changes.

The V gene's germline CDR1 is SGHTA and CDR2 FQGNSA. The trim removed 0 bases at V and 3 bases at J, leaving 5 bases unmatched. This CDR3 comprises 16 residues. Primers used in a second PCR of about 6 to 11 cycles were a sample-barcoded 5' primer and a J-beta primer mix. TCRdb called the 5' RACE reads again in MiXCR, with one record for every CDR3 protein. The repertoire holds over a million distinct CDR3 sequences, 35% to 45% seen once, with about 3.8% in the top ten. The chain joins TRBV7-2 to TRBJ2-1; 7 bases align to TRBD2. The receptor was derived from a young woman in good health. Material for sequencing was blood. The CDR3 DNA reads TGTGCCAGCAGCTTAGCGCTCCGCGGGAGCTACAATGAGCAGTTCTTC. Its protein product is CASSLALRGSYNEQFF.